This TCR beta chain was captured in a study of graft-versus-host responses after intestinal transplantation. Across the study: Every recipient had anti-thymocyte globulin induction and two to three years of tacrolimus plus steroids.

Method: immunoSEQ multiplex PCR; TCRdb's copy keeps in-frame clones and lacks some. The top ten clones hold approximately 18% of a sample with about 16,000 clones, around three quarters of them seen once. Lamina propria and intraepithelial lymphocytes were released by processing graft tissue. CDR1 is SGHNT, CDR2 YYREEE, per germline (reference sequence). V lost 6 bases to trimming and J lost 10 bases; unmatched junction nucleotides: 12. This CDR3 has 14 residues. Sample: ileum tissue, taken about 15 weeks after intestinal transplant. The chain is built from TRBV5-4 and TRBJ2-1; the match to TRBD2 covers 8 bases. The sequence was collected from a human patient who received an intestinal transplant, so some T cells may come from the graft donor. CDR3 in DNA: TGTGCCAGCAATCTCCCGGGTGCGGGGGGAGAGCAGTTCTTC. Translating it yields CASNLPGAGGEQFF.